The next 16 T cell receptor beta chains were all read from a single sample in a study of PD-L1 blockade in urothelial cancer. Clones were sequenced by immunoSEQ multiplex PCR, and TCRdb holds only the in-frame ones, with some missing. Altogether some 45,000 clones are present, about 88% being singletons, with the ten largest covering around a quarter. Time point indicated: pretreatment peripheral blood. The sequencing used PBMCs, collected around atezolizumab (anti-PD-L1) treatment. The receptor set was obtained from a donor aged 40 or over with urothelial cancer.

The V gene is TRBV9, the J gene TRBJ2-3; 8 bases are shared with TRBD2. CDR3 size: 18 residues. Germline V CDR1 and CDR2: SGDLS, YYNGEE. Losses at the gene ends were 0 bases for V and 2 bases for J; bases not matched to a gene: 11. The CDR3 loop reads CASSVATSSGGPTDTQYF. CDR3 DNA: TGTGCCAGCAGCGTAGCGACTTCTTCGGGAGGGCCCACAGATACGCAGTATTTT.

The chain links TRBV7-9 to TRBJ2-3; D is unresolved. There are 12 residues in the CDR3. Germline V gives CDR1 SEHNR, CDR2 FQNEAQ (reference sequence). V was cut by 5 bases and J by 0 bases, with 3 bases left in between. The CDR3 is CASSPSTDTQYF. The CDR3, as DNA: TGTGCCAGCAGCCCTAGCACAGATACGCAGTATTTT.

V and J are TRBV28 and TRBJ1-5; possible D gene TRBD1, 5 bases. This CDR3 has 14 residues. Germline V gene data show CDR1 as MDHEN and CDR2 as SYDVKM. Trimming cost V 5 bases and J 6 bases, with 14 bases left between them. The CDR3 DNA reads as TGTGCCAGCAGTACCCCCCTCGACAGTCAGCCCCAGCATTTT. It encodes CASSTPLDSQPQHF.

CDR3 in amino acids: CASSNTGSGNTIYF. The CDR3 nucleotides read TGTGCCAGCAGCAACACAGGGTCTGGAAACACCATATATTTT. The chain combines TRBV7-9 with TRBJ1-3; D might be TRBD1 (6 bases). V lost 5 bases and J lost 1, with 9 bases in between. CDR3 length: 14 residues. CDR1 SEHNR and CDR2 FQNEAQ come from the germline V gene (reference sequence).

The chain uses TRBV19 and TRBJ2-1, with D possibly matching TRBD2 (6 bases). The germline V and J ends were trimmed by 0 bases and 12 bases, with 15 bases remaining between them. Germline CDR1 and CDR2: LNHDA and SQIVND (reference sequence). The CDR3 is made up of 14 amino acids. The CDR3 DNA reads as TGTGCCAGTAGTATAGATCTTCGGGGGATGGGGCAGTTCTTC. As protein: CASSIDLRGMGQFF.

J is TRBJ1-2 and V is TRBV7-8, with D perhaps matching TRBD1 (6 bases). This CDR3 is built from 13 residues. V lost 3 bases, J lost 8 bases, and 13 bases lay in between. CDR1 and CDR2 (germline): SGHVS, FQNEAQ. The CDR3 loop is CASSFQQGQGYTF. CDR3 in DNA: TGTGCCAGCAGCTTCCAACAGGGACAAGGCTACACCTTC.

The chain links TRBV11-1 to TRBJ2-7, with 10 nucleotides matching TRBD2. The CDR3 extends over 15 amino acids. Germline-derived CDR1 and CDR2 are SGHAT and FQDESV (reference sequence). J gave up 2 bases and V 5 bases, and 6 bases lay outside the gene matches. The CDR3 coding sequence is TGTGCCAGCAGCCCCGAACTAGCGGGGACCTACGAGCAGTACTTC. Translated, it gives CASSPELAGTYEQYF.

This clone was observed a handful of times. J is TRBJ2-5 and V is TRBV5-5; TRBD1 might be the D (6 bases). V lost 2 bases to trimming and J lost 5 bases, with 7 bases between them. Germline CDR1 and CDR2: SGHKS and YYEKEE (reference sequence). CDR3 length: 12 residues. CDR3 coding DNA: TGTGCCAGCAGCTTCACAGGGGAGACCCAGTACTTC. Translated: CASSFTGETQYF.

A word on this clone: A junction boundary mismatches the germline segment, possibly from a read error. The gene calls are TRBV14 and TRBJ2-5; TRBD2 is a possible D gene (6 bases). This CDR3 spans 12 amino acids. CDR1 SGHDN and CDR2 FVKESK come from the germline V gene. The CDR3 DNA reads as TGTGCCAGCCGCCAAGCGGGAGAGACCCAGTACTTC. It is translated as CASRQAGETQYF.

This chain joins TRBV18 and TRBJ2-3; TRBD1 aligns across 10 bases. Germline lookup yields CDR1 KGHSH and CDR2 LQKENI. The CDR3 loop spans 15 amino acids. V lost 3 bases and J lost 6; bases outside the gene matches: 6. Written as DNA, the CDR3 is TGTGCCAGCTCACCTCTGGGACAGGGGTCGGATACGCAGTATTTT. It encodes CASSPLGQGSDTQYF.

The chain employs TRBV30 and TRBJ1-4; 7 positions match TRBD1. The CDR3 contains 14 residues. Trimming removed 4 bases from V and 7 bases from J; junction bases left unmatched: 9. Germline V gene sequence: CDR1 GTSNPN, CDR2 SVGIG (reference sequence). The CDR3 DNA sequence: TGTGCCTGGAAGTGGGGCAGGGGGGTTGAAAAACTGTTTTTT. Translated, it gives CAWKWGRGVEKLFF.

The chain recombines TRBV28 with TRBJ1-1; D may be TRBD1 (6 bases). The V end lost 6 bases, the J end lost 10 bases, and 21 bases lay between the germline ends. Germline CDR1 reads MDHEN; CDR2 reads SYDVKM. The CDR3 spans 14 residues. CDR3 sequence (DNA): TGTGCCAGCAGACCCCGACAGGCCCCGAGGGGAGCTTTCTTT. Its protein product is CASRPRQAPRGAFF.

This chain uses TRBV30 with TRBJ1-2; the match to TRBD1 covers 10 bases. Trimming cost V 2 bases and J 5 bases; bases outside gene matches: 14. CDR3 length equals 17 residues. Looked up from germline, CDR1 is GTSNPN and CDR2 is SVGIG (reference sequence). As DNA, the CDR3 is TGTGCCTGGAGTATCGGGACAGGGGTTCGGCGGGTTTATGGCTACACCTTC. Translated, it gives CAWSIGTGVRRVYGYTF.

The chain is built from TRBV29-1 and TRBJ1-2, with no clear D. V lost 1 base, J lost 6 bases, and 12 bases lay in between. The CDR3 loop spans 13 amino acids. CDR1 SQVTM and CDR2 ANQGSEA come from the germline V gene. CDR3 in DNA: TGCAGCGTTGAAGGCTCGGCAGGCCATGGCTACACCTTC. Its translation: CSVEGSAGHGYTF.

Of note for this clone: Relative to the germline gene, one junction end is altered; a read error may explain this. V usage is TRBV20-1 and J usage is TRBJ1-1; the D is unclear. The CDR3 spans 11 residues. Germline CDR1 and CDR2: DFQATT and SNEGSKA (reference sequence). CDR3 region: CSARGRVEAFF. The CDR3 DNA is TGCAGTGCAAGAGGTCGGGTTGAAGCTTTCTTT.

The chain couples TRBV7-3 to TRBJ1-4; a weak D match, TRBD1 (5 bases). V lost 5 bases and J 7 bases, leaving 11 bases between the germline ends. Germline V gene lookup returns CDR1 SGHTA and CDR2 FQGTGA. This CDR3 region has 13 residues. In nucleotides, the CDR3 is TGTGCCAGCAGCCTGGGGCAGGGTGAAAAACTGTTTTTT. As protein: CASSLGQGEKLFF.